This record concerns one T cell receptor (beta chain) sequence. What it binds is unknown. These data belong to a study of T-cell memory formation after mild COVID-19. Looking at the study overall: Across donors, TCR clusters were largely donor specific. Broader study findings: Those CD4+ clones that contracted were mainly in CM and EM (CD8+ ones in EMRA). Within pre-infection memory, some responding clones were found, suggesting cross-reactive memory joined.

TCRdb re-called the 5' RACE reads through MiXCR, storing one row per CDR3 protein. Of more than 400,000 distinct CDR3 sequences in the sample, roughly 18% were seen once. Germline CDR1 is SSHAT and CDR2 is FNYEAQ (reference sequence). CDR3 size: 14 residues. Trimming cost V 5 bases and J 9 bases; bases outside gene matches: 12. The sample comprised PBMCs or a T cell subset sorted from them (not recorded which). This sequence was found in an adult woman who had mild COVID-19 (a few samples of this study predate the infection). Cell type and time point are not known. This sequence joins TRBV7-7 and TRBJ2-5; TRBD1 matches at 7 bases. The CDR3 is CASSVDRVEGSQYF. The CDR3, as DNA: TGTGCCAGCAGCGTCGACAGGGTTGAAGGTTCCCAGTACTTC.